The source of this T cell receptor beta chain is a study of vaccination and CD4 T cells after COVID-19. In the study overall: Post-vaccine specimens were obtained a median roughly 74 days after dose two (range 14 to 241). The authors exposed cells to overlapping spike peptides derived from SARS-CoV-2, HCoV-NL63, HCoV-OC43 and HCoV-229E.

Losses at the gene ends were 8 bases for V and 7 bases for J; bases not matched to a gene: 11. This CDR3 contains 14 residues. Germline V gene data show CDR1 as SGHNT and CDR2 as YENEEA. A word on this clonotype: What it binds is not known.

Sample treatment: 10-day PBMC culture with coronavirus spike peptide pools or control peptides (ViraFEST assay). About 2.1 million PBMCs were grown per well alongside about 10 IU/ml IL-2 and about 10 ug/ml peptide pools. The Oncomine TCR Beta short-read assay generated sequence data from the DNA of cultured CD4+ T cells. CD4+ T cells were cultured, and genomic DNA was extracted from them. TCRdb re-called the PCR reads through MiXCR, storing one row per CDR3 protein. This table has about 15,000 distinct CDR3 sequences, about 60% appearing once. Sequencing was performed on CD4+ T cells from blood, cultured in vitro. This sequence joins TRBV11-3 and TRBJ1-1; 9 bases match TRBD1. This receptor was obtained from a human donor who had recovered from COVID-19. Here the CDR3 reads CASSRTGEGNEAFF. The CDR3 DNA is TGTGCCAGCTCCCGGACAGGGGAAGGGAATGAAGCTTTCTTT.